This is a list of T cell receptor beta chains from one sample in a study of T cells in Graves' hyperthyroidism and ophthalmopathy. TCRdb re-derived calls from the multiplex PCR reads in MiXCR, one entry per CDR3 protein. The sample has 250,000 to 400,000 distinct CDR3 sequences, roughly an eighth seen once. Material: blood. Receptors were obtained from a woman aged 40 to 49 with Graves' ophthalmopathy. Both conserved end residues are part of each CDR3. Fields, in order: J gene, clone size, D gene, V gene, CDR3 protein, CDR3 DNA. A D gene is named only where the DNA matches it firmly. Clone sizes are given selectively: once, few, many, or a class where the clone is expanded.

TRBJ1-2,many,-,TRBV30,CAWSVRWGESDYGYTF,TGTGCCTGGAGTGTACGATGGGGAGAGAGTGACTATGGCTACACCTTC
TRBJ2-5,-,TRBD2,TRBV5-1,CATGLAGGRQETQYF,TGCGCCACCGGACTAGCGGGGGGGCGGCAAGAGACCCAGTACTTC
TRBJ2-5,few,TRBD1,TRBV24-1,CATSDRRDRTQETRYF,TGTGCCACCAGTGACCGCCGGGACAGGACTCAAGAGACCCGGTACTTC
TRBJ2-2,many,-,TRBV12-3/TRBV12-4,CASKTVNANTGELFF,TGTGCCAGCAAGACGGTCAACGCGAACACCGGGGAGCTGTTTTTT
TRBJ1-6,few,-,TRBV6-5,CASSYPGRNSPLHF,TGTGCCAGCAGTTACCCGGGTCGTAATTCACCCCTCCACTTT
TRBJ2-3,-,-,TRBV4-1,CASSQGGSGRDTQYF,TGCGCCAGCAGCCAAGGGGGCTCCGGCAGAGATACGCAGTATTTT
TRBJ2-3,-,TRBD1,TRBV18,CASSPLGTGDFDTQYF,TGTGCCAGCTCACCACTCGGGACAGGAGACTTTGACACGCAGTATTTT
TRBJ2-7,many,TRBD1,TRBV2,CASSREGAHEQYF,TGTGCCAGCAGCCGAGAGGGGGCGCACGAGCAGTACTTC
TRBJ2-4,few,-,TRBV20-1,CSAQARVAKNIQYF,TGCAGTGCCCAAGCACGGGTGGCCAAAAACATTCAGTACTTC
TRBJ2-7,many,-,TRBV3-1,CASSQSSYEQYF,TGTGCCAGCAGCCAAAGCTCCTACGAGCAGTACTTC
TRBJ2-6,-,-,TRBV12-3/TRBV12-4,CASTFVRDSGANVLTF,TGTGCCAGCACCTTCGTCAGGGACTCTGGGGCCAACGTCCTGACTTTC
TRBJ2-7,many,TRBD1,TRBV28,CASSLLADRGNYEQYF,TGTGCCAGCAGTTTATTAGCCGACAGGGGAAACTACGAGCAGTACTTC
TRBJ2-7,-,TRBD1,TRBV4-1,CASSQDVGDRYEQYF,TGCGCCAGCAGCCAAGACGTGGGGGACAGATACGAGCAGTACTTC
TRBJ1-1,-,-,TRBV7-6,CASSSAGTPEAFF,TGTGCCAGCAGCTCTGCGGGTACCCCTGAAGCTTTCTTT
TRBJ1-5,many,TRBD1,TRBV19,CASSPKTGIRQPQHF,TGTGCCAGTAGCCCCAAGACAGGGATTCGGCAGCCCCAGCATTTT
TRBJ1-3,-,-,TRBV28,CASSPPPRLGPGNTIYF,TGTGCCAGCAGTCCCCCCCCCAGGCTGGGGCCCGGAAACACCATATATTTT
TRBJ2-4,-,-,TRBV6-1,CASSDTAAGIQYF,TGTGCCAGCAGTGACACGGCGGCGGGCATTCAGTACTTC
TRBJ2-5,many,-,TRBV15,CATSITPRIAETQYF,TGTGCCACCAGCATAACACCGAGGATCGCAGAGACCCAGTACTTC
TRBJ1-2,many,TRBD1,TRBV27,CASSLYRGGSYGYTF,TGTGCCAGCAGTTTGTACAGGGGTGGGAGCTATGGCTACACCTTC
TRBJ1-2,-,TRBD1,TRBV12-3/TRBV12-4,CASSNRDSHYGYTF,TGTGCCAGCAGCAACCGGGACAGTCACTATGGCTACACCTTC
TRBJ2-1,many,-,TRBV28,CASSKRSAKWDEQFF,TGTGCCAGCAGTAAACGGAGCGCCAAGTGGGATGAGCAGTTCTTC
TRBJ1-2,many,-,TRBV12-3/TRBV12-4,CASSPGGNYGYTF,TGTGCCAGCAGCCCCGGGGGGAACTATGGCTACACCTTC
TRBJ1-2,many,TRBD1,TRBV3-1,CASSDRRDRVGYGYTF,TGTGCCAGCAGCGATCGGCGGGACAGGGTTGGCTATGGCTACACCTTC
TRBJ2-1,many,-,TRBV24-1,CATSDRQGERWSYNEQFF,TGTGCCACCAGTGATCGGCAGGGCGAAAGGTGGTCCTACAATGAGCAGTTCTTC
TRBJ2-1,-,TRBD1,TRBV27,CASTTGGYNEQFF,TGTGCCAGCACGACAGGGGGCTACAATGAGCAGTTCTTC
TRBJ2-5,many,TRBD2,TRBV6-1,CASSADSGRFETQYF,TGTGCCAGCAGTGCTGACAGCGGGAGGTTTGAGACCCAGTACTTC
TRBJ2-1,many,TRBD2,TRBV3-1,CASSYQRGTVEQFF,TGTGCCAGCAGCTACCAGCGGGGGACGGTTGAGCAGTTCTTC
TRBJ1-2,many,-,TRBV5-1,CASGDNYGYTF,TGCGCCAGCGGGGACAACTATGGCTACACCTTC
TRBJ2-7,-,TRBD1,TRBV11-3,CASSRPGTVYEQYF,TGTGCCAGCAGCCGGCCCGGGACAGTCTACGAGCAGTACTTC
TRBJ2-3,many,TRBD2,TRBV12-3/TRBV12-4,CASSFGSGRTTDTQYF,TGTGCCAGCAGTTTCGGTAGCGGGAGAACGACAGATACGCAGTATTTT
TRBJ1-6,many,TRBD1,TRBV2,CASSAGQGVSPLHF,TGTGCCAGCAGTGCGGGACAGGGAGTTTCACCCCTCCACTTT
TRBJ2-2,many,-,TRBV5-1,CASSLAAGFTGELFF,TGCGCCAGCAGCTTGGCCGCAGGGTTCACCGGGGAGCTGTTTTTT
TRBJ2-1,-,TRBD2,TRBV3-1,CASSRGLAAYNEQFF,TGTGCCAGCAGTCGGGGACTAGCGGCCTACAATGAGCAGTTCTTC
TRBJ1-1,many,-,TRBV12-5,CASALSGGNTEAFF,TGTGCTAGTGCCCTGTCTGGAGGGAACACTGAAGCTTTCTTT
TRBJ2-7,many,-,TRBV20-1,CSASLAVPPYEQYF,TGCAGTGCTAGTTTAGCGGTCCCACCCTACGAGCAGTACTTC
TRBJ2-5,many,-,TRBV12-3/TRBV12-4,CASSFTRGDRTQYF,TGTGCCAGCAGTTTCACCAGGGGGGACCGGACCCAGTACTTC
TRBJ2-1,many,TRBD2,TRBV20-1,CSARDKVGGSSYNEQFF,TGCAGTGCTAGAGATAAGGTGGGAGGGAGCTCCTACAATGAGCAGTTCTTC
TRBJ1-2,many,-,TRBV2,CTSSWGIQNYGYTF,TGTACCAGCAGTTGGGGGATACAAAACTATGGCTACACCTTC
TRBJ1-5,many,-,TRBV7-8,CASSWERGRGGNQPQHF,TGTGCCAGCAGCTGGGAAAGGGGCCGAGGTGGCAATCAGCCCCAGCATTTT
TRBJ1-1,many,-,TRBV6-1,CASGTAREAFF,TGTGCCAGCGGGACGGCTCGTGAAGCTTTCTTT
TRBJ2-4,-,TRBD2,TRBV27,CASRGTSGGNIQYF,TGTGCCAGCAGGGGGACTAGCGGGGGAAACATTCAGTACTTC
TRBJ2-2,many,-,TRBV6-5,CASSFPQAGGTGELFF,TGTGCCAGCAGTTTCCCACAAGCTGGGGGGACCGGGGAGCTGTTTTTT
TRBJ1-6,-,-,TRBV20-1,CSASQSDWTTNSPLHF,TGCAGTGCTAGCCAATCAGACTGGACGACAAATTCACCCCTCCACTTT
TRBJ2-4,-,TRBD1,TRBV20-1,CSARDRDRAIVQYF,TGCAGTGCTAGAGACCGGGACAGGGCTATCGTTCAGTACTTC
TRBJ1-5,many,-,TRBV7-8,CASSRFLDQPQHF,TGTGCCAGCAGCCGATTTTTGGATCAGCCCCAGCATTTT
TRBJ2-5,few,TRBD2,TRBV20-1,CSARYPGLAGRSKETQYF,TGCAGTGCGAGATACCCGGGACTAGCGGGACGCAGTAAGGAGACCCAGTACTTC
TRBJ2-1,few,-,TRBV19,CASSMNGGGYNEQFF,TGTGCCAGTAGTATGAACGGGGGCGGGTACAATGAGCAGTTCTTC
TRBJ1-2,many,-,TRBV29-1,CSVDLVGQGANYGYTF,TGCAGCGTTGACTTAGTCGGGCAGGGAGCTAACTATGGCTACACCTTC
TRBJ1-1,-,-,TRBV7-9,CASSLAPEGAFF,TGTGCCAGCAGCTTAGCACCAGAGGGGGCTTTCTTT
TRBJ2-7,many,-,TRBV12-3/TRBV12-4,CASSQGPPGPSEQYF,TGTGCCAGCAGCCAAGGGCCCCCCGGGCCCAGCGAGCAGTACTTC
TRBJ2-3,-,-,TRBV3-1,CASSQVFGGPTDTQYF,TGTGCCAGCAGCCAAGTATTTGGTGGACCCACAGATACGCAGTATTTT
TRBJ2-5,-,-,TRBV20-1,CSARDYRTFQETQYF,TGCAGTGCTAGAGATTACAGGACCTTTCAAGAGACCCAGTACTTC
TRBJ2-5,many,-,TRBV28,CASSLIWGGETQYF,TGTGCCAGCAGTTTGATTTGGGGTGGAGAGACCCAGTACTTC
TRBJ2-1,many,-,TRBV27,CASSLMSYNEQFF,TGTGCCAGCAGTTTAATGTCCTACAATGAGCAGTTCTTC